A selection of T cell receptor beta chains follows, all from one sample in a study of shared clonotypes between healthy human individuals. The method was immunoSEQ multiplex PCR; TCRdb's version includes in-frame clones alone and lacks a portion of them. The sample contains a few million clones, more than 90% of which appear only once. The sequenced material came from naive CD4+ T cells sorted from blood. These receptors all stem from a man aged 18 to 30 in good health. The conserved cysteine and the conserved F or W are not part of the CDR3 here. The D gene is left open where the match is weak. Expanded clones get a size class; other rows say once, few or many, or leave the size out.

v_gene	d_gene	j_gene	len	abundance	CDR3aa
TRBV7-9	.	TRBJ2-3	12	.	ASSPSSSTDTQY
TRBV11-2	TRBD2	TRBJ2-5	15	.	ASSLVSLAGSQETQY
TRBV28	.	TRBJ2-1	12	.	ASKGVLAFNEQF
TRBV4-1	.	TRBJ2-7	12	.	ASSQSYRPYEQY
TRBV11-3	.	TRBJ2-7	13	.	ASSRGGSQDYEQY
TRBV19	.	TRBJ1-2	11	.	ASSMQPSYGYT
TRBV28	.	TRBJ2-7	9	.	ASRQAYEQY
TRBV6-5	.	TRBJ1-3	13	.	ASKRGKEAGNTIY
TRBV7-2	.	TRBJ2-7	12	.	ASSFGGSSYEQY
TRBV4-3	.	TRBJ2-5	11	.	ASSQDNLETQY
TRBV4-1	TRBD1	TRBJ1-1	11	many	ASSRQGDTEAF
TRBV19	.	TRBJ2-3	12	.	ASMLTSSTDTQY
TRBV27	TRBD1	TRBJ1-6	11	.	AGIGQGNSPLH
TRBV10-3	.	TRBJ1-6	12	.	AIAEAIYNSPLH
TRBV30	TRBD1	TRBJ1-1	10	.	AWSLRTGEAF
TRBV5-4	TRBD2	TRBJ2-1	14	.	ASSLPGGGGYNEQF
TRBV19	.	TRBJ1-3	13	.	ASNLQGTSGNTIY
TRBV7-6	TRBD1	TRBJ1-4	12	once	ASSRTGGNEKLF
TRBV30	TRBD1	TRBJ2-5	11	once	AWGQGTQETQY
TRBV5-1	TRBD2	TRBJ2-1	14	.	ASSFTTSGKGNEQF
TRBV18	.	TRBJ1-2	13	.	ASSPVDDVSYGYT
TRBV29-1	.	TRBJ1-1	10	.	SVDRGSTEAF
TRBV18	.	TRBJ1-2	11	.	ASSRQEGDGYT
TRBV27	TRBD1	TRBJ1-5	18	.	ASRSRPPGQEKYSNQPQH
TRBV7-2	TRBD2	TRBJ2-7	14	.	ASSSLAANGNYEQY
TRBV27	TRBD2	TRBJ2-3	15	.	ASSLYASGAFTDTQY
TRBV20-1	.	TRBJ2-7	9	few	SATSGKEQY
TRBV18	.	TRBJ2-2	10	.	ASSLETGELF
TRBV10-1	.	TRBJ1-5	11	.	ASSNGPYQPQH
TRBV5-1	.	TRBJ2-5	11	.	ASSPTGQETQY
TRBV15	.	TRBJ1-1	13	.	ATSRFLRLNTEAF
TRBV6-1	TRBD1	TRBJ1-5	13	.	ASSGHRGGNQPQH
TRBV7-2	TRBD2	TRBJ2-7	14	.	ASSLGPGAGTSGQY
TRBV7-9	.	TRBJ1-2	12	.	ASSTLDSDYGYT
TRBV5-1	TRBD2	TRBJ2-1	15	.	ASSLAKLAGAADEQF
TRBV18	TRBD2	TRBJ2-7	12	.	ASREAGEAYEQY